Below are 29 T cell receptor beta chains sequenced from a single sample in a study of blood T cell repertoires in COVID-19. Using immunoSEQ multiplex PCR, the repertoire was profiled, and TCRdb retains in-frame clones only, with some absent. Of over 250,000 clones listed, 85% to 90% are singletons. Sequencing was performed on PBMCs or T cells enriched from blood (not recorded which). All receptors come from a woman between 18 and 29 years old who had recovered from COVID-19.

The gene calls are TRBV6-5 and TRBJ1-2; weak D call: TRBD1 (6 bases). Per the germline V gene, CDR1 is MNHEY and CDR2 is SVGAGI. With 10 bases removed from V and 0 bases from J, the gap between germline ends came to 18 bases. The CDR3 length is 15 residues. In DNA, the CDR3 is TGTGCCACCACGCTGGAGGACAGCCCTAACTATGGCTACACCTTC. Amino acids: CATTLEDSPNYGYTF.

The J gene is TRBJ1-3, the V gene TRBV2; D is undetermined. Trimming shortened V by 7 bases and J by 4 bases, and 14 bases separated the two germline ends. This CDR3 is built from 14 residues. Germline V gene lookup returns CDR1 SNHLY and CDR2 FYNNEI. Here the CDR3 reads CASNPLARGNTIYF. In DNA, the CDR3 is TGTGCCAGCAATCCCTTGGCGCGGGGAAACACCATATATTTT.

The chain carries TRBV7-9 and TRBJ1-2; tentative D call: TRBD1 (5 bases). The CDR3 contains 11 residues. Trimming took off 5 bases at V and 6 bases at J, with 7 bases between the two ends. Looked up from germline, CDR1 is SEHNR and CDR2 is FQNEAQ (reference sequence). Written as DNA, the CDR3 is TGTGCCAGCAGCACAGGCAATGGCTACACCTTC. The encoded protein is CASSTGNGYTF.

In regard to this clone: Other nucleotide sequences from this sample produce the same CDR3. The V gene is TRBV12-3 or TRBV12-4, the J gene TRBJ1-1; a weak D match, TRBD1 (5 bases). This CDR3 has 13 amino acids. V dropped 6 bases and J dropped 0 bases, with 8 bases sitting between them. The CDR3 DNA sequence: TGTGCCAGCAGCCTAGGGGTGAACACTGAAGCTTTCTTT. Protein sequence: CASSLGVNTEAFF.

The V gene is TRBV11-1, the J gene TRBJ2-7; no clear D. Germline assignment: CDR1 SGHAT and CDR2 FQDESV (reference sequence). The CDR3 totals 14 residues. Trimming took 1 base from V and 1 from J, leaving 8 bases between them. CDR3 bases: TGTGCCAGCAGCTTAGTTGGGCGTTCCTACGAGCAGTACTTC. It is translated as CASSLVGRSYEQYF.

CDR3 loop: CASRESPTHYYGYTF. The CDR3 nucleotides read TGTGCCAGTAGAGAATCCCCAACCCACTACTATGGCTACACCTTC. The rearrangement uses TRBV19 and TRBJ1-2, with D hard to call. Germline lookup yields CDR1 LNHDA and CDR2 SQIVND (reference sequence). The germline V and J ends were trimmed by 6 bases and 3 bases, with 17 bases remaining between them. The CDR3 is made up of 15 amino acids.

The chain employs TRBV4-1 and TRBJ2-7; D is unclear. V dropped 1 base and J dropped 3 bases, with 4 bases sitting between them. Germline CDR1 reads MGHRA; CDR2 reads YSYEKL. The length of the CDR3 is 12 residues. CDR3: CASSQGSYEQYF. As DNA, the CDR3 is TGCGCCAGCAGCCAAGGGAGCTACGAGCAGTACTTC.

DNA for the CDR3: TGTGCCAGCAGTACCGGACAGGGGTATAATTCACCCCTCCACTTT. This sequence encodes CASSTGQGYNSPLHF. The J gene is TRBJ1-6, the V gene TRBV7-9; 9 positions agree with TRBD1. V was clipped by 6 bases and J by 4 bases; unmatched bases: 4. Germline V lookup: CDR1 SEHNR, CDR2 FQNEAQ (reference sequence). CDR3 length: 15 residues.

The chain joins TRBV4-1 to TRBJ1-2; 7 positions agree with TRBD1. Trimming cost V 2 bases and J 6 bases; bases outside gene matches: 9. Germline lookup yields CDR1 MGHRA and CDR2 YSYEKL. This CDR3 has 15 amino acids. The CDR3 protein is CASSQLTGLLDGYTF. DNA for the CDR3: TGCGCCAGCAGCCAATTGACAGGGTTGTTGGATGGCTACACCTTC.

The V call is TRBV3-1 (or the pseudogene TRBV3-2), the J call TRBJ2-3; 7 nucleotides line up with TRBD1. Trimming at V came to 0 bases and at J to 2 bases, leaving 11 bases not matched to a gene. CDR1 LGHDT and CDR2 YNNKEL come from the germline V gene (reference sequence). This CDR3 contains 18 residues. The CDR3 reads CASSQEKGQEESTDTQYF. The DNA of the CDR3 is TGTGCCAGCAGCCAAGAAAAAGGACAGGAAGAATCCACAGATACGCAGTATTTT.

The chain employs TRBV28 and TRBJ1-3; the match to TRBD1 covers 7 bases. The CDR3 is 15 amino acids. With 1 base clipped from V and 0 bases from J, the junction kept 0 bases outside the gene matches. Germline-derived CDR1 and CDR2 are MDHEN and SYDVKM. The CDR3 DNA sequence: TGTGCCAGCAGTTTATCAGGGGGCTCTGGAAACACCATATATTTT. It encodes CASSLSGGSGNTIYF.

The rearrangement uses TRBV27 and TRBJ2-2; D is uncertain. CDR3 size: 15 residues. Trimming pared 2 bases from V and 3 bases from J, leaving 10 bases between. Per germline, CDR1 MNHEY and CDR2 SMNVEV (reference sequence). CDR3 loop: CASSLLLRDTGELFF. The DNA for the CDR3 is TGTGCCAGCAGTTTACTCCTAAGAGACACCGGGGAGCTGTTTTTT.

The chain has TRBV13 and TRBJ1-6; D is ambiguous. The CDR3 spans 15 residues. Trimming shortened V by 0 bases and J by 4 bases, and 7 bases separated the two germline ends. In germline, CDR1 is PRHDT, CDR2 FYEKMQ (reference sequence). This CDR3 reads CASSLGRQYNSPLHF. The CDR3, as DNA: TGTGCCAGCAGCTTAGGGAGGCAGTATAATTCACCCCTCCACTTT. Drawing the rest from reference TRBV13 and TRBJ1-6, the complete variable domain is AAGVIQSPRHLIKEKRETATLKCYPIPRHDTVYWYQQGPGQDPQFLISFYEKMQSDKGSIPDRFSAQQFSDYHSELNMSSLELGDSALYFCASSLGRQYNSPLHFGNGTRLTVT.

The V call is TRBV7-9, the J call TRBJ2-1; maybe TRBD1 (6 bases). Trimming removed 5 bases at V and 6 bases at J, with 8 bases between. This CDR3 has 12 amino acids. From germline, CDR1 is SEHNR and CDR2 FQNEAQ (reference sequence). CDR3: CASSLDSNEQFF. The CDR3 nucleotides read TGTGCCAGCAGCCTGGACAGCAATGAGCAGTTCTTC.

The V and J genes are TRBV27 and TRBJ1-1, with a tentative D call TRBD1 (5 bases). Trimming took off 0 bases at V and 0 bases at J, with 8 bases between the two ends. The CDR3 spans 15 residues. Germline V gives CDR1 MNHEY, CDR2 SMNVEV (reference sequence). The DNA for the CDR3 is TGTGCCAGCAGTTTATCGGGGCGGTTGAACACTGAAGCTTTCTTT. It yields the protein CASSLSGRLNTEAFF.

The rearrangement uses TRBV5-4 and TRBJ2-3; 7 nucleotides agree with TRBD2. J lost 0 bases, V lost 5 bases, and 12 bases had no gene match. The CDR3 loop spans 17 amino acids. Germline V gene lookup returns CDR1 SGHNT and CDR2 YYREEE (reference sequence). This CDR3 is CASSWGGDRASTDTQYF. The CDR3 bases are TGTGCCAGCAGTTGGGGGGGGGACCGCGCTAGCACAGATACGCAGTATTTT.

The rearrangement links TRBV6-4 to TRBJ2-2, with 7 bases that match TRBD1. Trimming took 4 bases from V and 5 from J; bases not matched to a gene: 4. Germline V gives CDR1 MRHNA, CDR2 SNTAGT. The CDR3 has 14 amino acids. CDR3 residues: CASSGTGETGELFF. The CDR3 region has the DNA TGTGCCAGCAGTGGGACAGGAGAAACCGGGGAGCTGTTTTTT.

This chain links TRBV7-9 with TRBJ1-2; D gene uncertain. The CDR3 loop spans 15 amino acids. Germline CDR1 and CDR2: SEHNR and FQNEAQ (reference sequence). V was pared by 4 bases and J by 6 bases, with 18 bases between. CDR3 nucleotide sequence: TGTGCCAGCAGCTCAAAGGCGAGTGGCGGGAATGGCTACACCTTC. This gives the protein CASSSKASGGNGYTF.

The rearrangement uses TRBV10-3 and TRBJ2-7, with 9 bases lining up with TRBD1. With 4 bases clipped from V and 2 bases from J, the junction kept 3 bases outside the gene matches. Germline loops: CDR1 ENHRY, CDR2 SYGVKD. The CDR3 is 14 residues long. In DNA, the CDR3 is TGTGCCATCAGTGGACAGGGGGAGGCCTACGAGCAGTACTTC. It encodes CAISGQGEAYEQYF.

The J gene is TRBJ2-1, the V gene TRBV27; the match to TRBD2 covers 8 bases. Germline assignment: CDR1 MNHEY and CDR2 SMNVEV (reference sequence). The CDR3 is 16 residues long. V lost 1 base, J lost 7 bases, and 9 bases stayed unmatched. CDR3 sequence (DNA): TGTGCCAGCAGTTTATTAGTATCGGGGGGGCCTAATGAGCAGTTCTTC. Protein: CASSLLVSGGPNEQFF.

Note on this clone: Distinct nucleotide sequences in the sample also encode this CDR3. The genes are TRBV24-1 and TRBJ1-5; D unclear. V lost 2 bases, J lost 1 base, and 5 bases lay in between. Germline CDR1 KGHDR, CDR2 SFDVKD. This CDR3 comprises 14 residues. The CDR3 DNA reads TGTGCCACCAGTGATTCGCGGAGCAATCAGCCCCAGCATTTT. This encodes CATSDSRSNQPQHF.

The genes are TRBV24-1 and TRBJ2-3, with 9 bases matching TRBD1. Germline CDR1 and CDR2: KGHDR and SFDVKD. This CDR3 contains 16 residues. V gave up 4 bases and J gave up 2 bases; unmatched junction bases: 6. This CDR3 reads CATSDSGTGLTDTQYF. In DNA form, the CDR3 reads TGTGCCACCAGTGACTCCGGGACAGGGCTCACAGATACGCAGTATTTT.

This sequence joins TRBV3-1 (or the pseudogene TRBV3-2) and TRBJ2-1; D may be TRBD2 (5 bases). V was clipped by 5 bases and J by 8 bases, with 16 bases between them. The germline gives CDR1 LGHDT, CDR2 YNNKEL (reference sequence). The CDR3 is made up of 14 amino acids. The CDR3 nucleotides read TGTGCCAGCAGCGAAAGATGGAGGTCAGATGAGCAGTTCTTC. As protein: CASSERWRSDEQFF.

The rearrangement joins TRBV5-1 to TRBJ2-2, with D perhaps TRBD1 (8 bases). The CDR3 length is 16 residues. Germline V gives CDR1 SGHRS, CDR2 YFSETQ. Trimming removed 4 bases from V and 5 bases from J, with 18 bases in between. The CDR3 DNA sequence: TGCGCCAGCAGCCCAGGCGGACAGGGAGGGACCGGGGAGCTGTTTTTT. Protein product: CASSPGGQGGTGELFF.

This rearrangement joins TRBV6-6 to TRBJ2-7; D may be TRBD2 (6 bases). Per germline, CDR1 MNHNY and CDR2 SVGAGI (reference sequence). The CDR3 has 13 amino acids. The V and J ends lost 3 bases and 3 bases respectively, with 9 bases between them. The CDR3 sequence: CASSYVSGYEQYF. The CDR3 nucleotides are TGTGCCAGCAGTTATGTTAGCGGCTACGAGCAGTACTTC.

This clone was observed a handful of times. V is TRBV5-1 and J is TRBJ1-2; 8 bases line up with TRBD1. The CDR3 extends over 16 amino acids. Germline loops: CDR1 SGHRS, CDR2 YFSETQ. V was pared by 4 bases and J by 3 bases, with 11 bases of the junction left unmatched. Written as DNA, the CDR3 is TGCGCCAGCAGCACGGACTCAGGGGGCGCAGACTATGGCTACACCTTC. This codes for CASSTDSGGADYGYTF.

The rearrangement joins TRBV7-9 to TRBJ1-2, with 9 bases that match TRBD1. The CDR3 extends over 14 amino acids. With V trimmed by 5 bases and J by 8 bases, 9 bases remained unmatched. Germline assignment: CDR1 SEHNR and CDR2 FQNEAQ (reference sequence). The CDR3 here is CASSHSSGTGGYTF. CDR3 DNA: TGTGCCAGCAGCCATTCGTCCGGGACAGGGGGCTACACCTTC.

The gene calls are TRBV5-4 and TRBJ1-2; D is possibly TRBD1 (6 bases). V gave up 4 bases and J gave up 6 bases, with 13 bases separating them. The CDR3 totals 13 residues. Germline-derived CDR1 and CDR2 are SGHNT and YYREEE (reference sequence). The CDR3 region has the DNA TGTGCCAGCAGCGCTACAGGGAGGGATGGCTACACCTTC. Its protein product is CASSATGRDGYTF.

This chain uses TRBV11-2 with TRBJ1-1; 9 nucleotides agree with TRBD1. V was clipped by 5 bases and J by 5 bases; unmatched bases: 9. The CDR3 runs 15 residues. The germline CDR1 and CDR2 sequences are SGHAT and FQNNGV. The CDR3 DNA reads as TGTGCCAGCAGCCGATTCAACAGGGGGCTTACTGAAGCTTTCTTT. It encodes CASSRFNRGLTEAFF.